Below, 5 T cell receptor beta chains from the same sample are listed, as sequenced in a study of blood T cell repertoires in COVID-19. Sequenced by immunoSEQ multiplex PCR; TCRdb stores in-frame clones only, minus some. The data contain around 230,000 clones, roughly 83% of them singletons. The sequenced sample consisted of peripheral blood. All receptors derive from a man in his forties with acute or convalescent COVID-19.

This chain joins TRBV7-2 and TRBJ1-2; D perhaps matches TRBD1 (6 bases). This CDR3 comprises 16 residues. Deletions cut 5 bases from V and 1 base from J, with 17 bases between. The germline V gene has CDR1 SGHTA and CDR2 FQGNSA. The CDR3 DNA is TGTGCCAGCAGCCCAAGCGGGGGGGCGTATAACTATGGCTACACCTTC. Its translation is CASSPSGGAYNYGYTF.

V usage is TRBV7-2 and J usage is TRBJ2-7; 13 positions match TRBD2. Germline-derived CDR1 and CDR2 are SGHTA and FQGNSA. The CDR3 contains 17 residues. V dropped 5 bases and J dropped 2; count of bases not matched to a gene: 9. For the CDR3, the DNA is TGTGCCAGCAGCCTCGGGACTAGCGGGGTAATAACCTACGAGCAGTACTTC. As protein: CASSLGTSGVITYEQYF.

The chain joins TRBV6-5 to TRBJ2-5; 7 bases line up with TRBD2. This CDR3 spans 12 amino acids. Germline V gene sequence: CDR1 MNHEY, CDR2 SVGAGI. J was trimmed by 7 bases and V by 4 bases; bases with no gene match: 3. The CDR3 sequence is CASSSGGGTQYF. CDR3 DNA: TGTGCCAGCAGTTCAGGCGGGGGGACCCAGTACTTC.

The chain links TRBV7-9 to TRBJ1-2, with no clear D. Per germline, CDR1 SEHNR and CDR2 FQNEAQ (reference sequence). V was cut by 1 base and J by 3 bases, with 3 bases left in between. This CDR3 has 12 residues. DNA for the CDR3: TGTGCCAGCAGCTTAGACTACTATGGCTACACCTTC. It codes for CASSLDYYGYTF.

The rearrangement uses TRBV5-1 and TRBJ1-4; D is undetermined. Germline values: CDR1 SGHRS, CDR2 YFSETQ. The V and J ends lost 4 bases and 7 bases respectively, with 11 bases between them. This CDR3 spans 13 amino acids. The CDR3 DNA sequence: TGCGCCAGCAGCCTCGTACCCAGTGAAAAACTGTTTTTT. This encodes CASSLVPSEKLFF.